Presented here are 16 T cell receptor beta chains from one specimen sequenced in a study of beta chain features in type 1 diabetes. Expressed TCRB transcripts were sequenced because the entire RNA isolate underwent reverse transcription. Measured with immunoSEQ multiplex PCR; TCRdb has only the in-frame clones, and not every one. The sample has about 360,000 clones, roughly 12% seen once; the top ten hold less than 0.02%. Material: naive CD4+ T cells from blood. The source is a man aged 18-30 years in good health.

The chain has TRBV15 and TRBJ2-7, with a tentative D call TRBD1 (6 bases). The V gene lost 0 bases and the J gene lost 2 bases, with 8 bases spanning the gap. Germline V CDR1 and CDR2: LNHNV, YYDKDF (reference sequence). This CDR3 has 14 amino acids. The CDR3 DNA reads TGTGCCACCAGCAGAGATAAGGGGGCCTACGAGCAGTACTTC. Its protein is CATSRDKGAYEQYF. The full variable domain, with the rest looked up from reference TRBV15 and TRBJ2-7, is DAMVIQNPRYQVTQFGKPVTLSCSQTLNHNVMYWYQQKSSQAPKLLFHYYDKDFNNEADTPDNFQSRRPNTSFCFLDIRSPGLGDTAMYLCATSRDKGAYEQYFGPGTRLTVT.

The genes are TRBV7-2 and TRBJ2-3; 7 bases agree with TRBD2. The CDR3 is 15 amino acids. V lost 5 bases and J lost 0; bases outside the gene matches: 5. Germline CDR1 is SGHTA and CDR2 is FQGNSA. CDR3 in DNA: TGTGCCAGCAGCCCCAATAGCGGGAGCACAGATACGCAGTATTTT. This encodes CASSPNSGSTDTQYF.

The CDR3 DNA reads TGTGCCAGTATTCAGGGAGATACGCAGTATTTT. Translating gives CASIQGDTQYF. This chain links TRBV19 with TRBJ2-3, with D perhaps TRBD1 (5 bases). Germline V gene lookup returns CDR1 LNHDA and CDR2 SQIVND (reference sequence). The CDR3 covers 11 residues. V lost 7 bases and J lost 5, with 7 bases in between.

This sequence joins TRBV19 and TRBJ2-1; TRBD2 matches 10 bases. V lost 4 bases and J lost 4; bases outside the gene matches: 4. The CDR3 covers 15 residues. CDR1 is LNHDA, CDR2 SQIVND, per germline (reference sequence). The CDR3 is CASSSLAGAYNEQFF. The CDR3 DNA sequence: TGTGCCAGTAGTAGCCTAGCGGGGGCGTACAATGAGCAGTTCTTC. Full variable domain (remainder filled in from reference TRBV19 and TRBJ2-1): DGGITQSPKYLFRKEGQNVTLSCEQNLNHDAMYWYRQDPGQGLRLIYYSQIVNDFQKGDIAEGYSVSREKKESFPLTVTSAQKNPTAFYLCASSSLAGAYNEQFFGPGTRLTVL.

The J gene is TRBJ2-1, the V gene TRBV5-4; TRBD1 agrees at 7 bases. CDR3 length: 15 amino acids. The germline V gene has CDR1 SGHNT and CDR2 YYREEE (reference sequence). The trim removed 5 bases at V and 0 bases at J, leaving 5 bases unmatched. The CDR3 nucleotides are TGTGCCAGCAGATACAGGGGCAACTCCTACAATGAGCAGTTCTTC. Protein: CASRYRGNSYNEQFF.

A few counts support this clone. The chain carries TRBV7-2 and TRBJ1-3; D is uncertain. Germline V gene lookup returns CDR1 SGHTA and CDR2 FQGNSA. The CDR3 spans 13 residues. Trimming removed 5 bases at V and 2 bases at J, with 7 bases between. The CDR3 DNA is TGTGCCAGCAGCCCGGAGGCTGGAAACACCATATATTTT. Protein product: CASSPEAGNTIYF.

This clone occurred a few times. The chain has TRBV19 and TRBJ2-5; D ambiguous. Germline assignment: CDR1 LNHDA and CDR2 SQIVND (reference sequence). Trimming removed 4 bases from V and 4 bases from J, with 10 bases in between. The CDR3 totals 13 residues. The CDR3 bases are TGTGCCAGTAGTAACGCAGGTAGAGAGACCCAGTACTTC. Translated, it gives CASSNAGRETQYF.

This chain links TRBV27 with TRBJ2-1; D is perhaps TRBD2 (6 bases). V was trimmed by 3 bases and J by 4 bases, leaving 16 bases between them. Per the germline V gene, CDR1 is MNHEY and CDR2 is SMNVEV (reference sequence). CDR3 length equals 16 residues. The CDR3 DNA reads as TGTGCCAGCAGTTTCCGGGACCGGGGGAGGTACAATGAGCAGTTCTTC. This sequence encodes CASSFRDRGRYNEQFF.

V and J are TRBV5-1 and TRBJ1-1; TRBD1 might be the D (6 bases). In germline, CDR1 is SGHRS, CDR2 YFSETQ. This CDR3 comprises 15 residues. V shed 3 bases and J shed 3 bases, with 15 bases lying between them. The CDR3 sequence is CASSSATTGYTEAFF. The CDR3 DNA sequence: TGCGCCAGCAGCTCCGCCACAACAGGGTACACTGAAGCTTTCTTT.

This clone was counted a few times. This chain uses TRBV7-9 with TRBJ1-2; D may be TRBD1 (6 bases). The CDR3 is 15 residues long. Deletions cut 5 bases from V and 2 bases from J, with 15 bases between. In germline, CDR1 is SEHNR, CDR2 FQNEAQ (reference sequence). The CDR3 DNA reads as TGTGCCAGCAGCCGAACAGGGATCCAAAACTATGGCTACACCTTC. This encodes CASSRTGIQNYGYTF.

The chain carries TRBV19 and TRBJ1-1; D is perhaps TRBD1 (6 bases). Trimming shortened V by 8 bases and J by 3 bases, and 7 bases separated the two germline ends. The CDR3 runs to 11 residues. From germline, CDR1 is LNHDA and CDR2 SQIVND (reference sequence). CDR3 residues: CASYRDTEAFF. In nucleotides, the CDR3 is TGTGCCAGTTACAGGGACACTGAAGCTTTCTTT. Together with reference TRBV19 and TRBJ1-1, the CDR3 gives the full variable domain: DGGITQSPKYLFRKEGQNVTLSCEQNLNHDAMYWYRQDPGQGLRLIYYSQIVNDFQKGDIAEGYSVSREKKESFPLTVTSAQKNPTAFYLCASYRDTEAFFGQGTRLTVV.

The gene calls are TRBV4-2 and TRBJ1-2; maybe TRBD1 (6 bases). Germline assignment: CDR1 LGHNA and CDR2 YNFKEQ. The CDR3 consists of 15 residues. Trimming took 0 bases from V and 2 from J, leaving 10 bases between them. In DNA, the CDR3 is TGTGCCAGCAGCCAAGAACGGCAGGGGAACTATGGCTACACCTTC. Translation: CASSQERQGNYGYTF.

At least ten counts were recorded for this clone. The chain employs TRBV16 and TRBJ2-1; the D is unclear. The CDR3 extends over 12 amino acids. CDR1 KGHSY and CDR2 FQNENV come from the germline V gene. The V end lost 2 bases, the J end lost 4 bases, and 3 bases lay between the germline ends. For the CDR3, the DNA is TGTGCCAGCAGCCAACAATACAATGAGCAGTTCTTC. It translates to CASSQQYNEQFF.

This clone was detected only a few times. V gene TRBV5-1 combines with J gene TRBJ1-1; 7 bases fit TRBD1. The J segment lost 4 bases and the V segment lost 4 bases, leaving 7 bases of the junction unmatched. Germline-derived CDR1 and CDR2 are SGHRS and YFSETQ. This CDR3 has 14 residues. CDR3 nucleotide sequence: TGCGCCAGCAGCAAAACAGGGGTGGGCACTGAAGCTTTCTTT. This encodes CASSKTGVGTEAFF.

The sample holds a few counts of this clone. This chain uses TRBV18 with TRBJ1-1; the D gene is possibly TRBD1 (6 bases). The V end was cut by 3 bases, the J end by 1 base, with 15 bases between. Germline V gene sequence: CDR1 KGHSH, CDR2 LQKENI. This CDR3 is 16 amino acids long. The CDR3 spells CASSPPNRAGNTEAFF. The CDR3 DNA sequence: TGTGCCAGCTCACCGCCAAACAGGGCGGGGAACACTGAAGCTTTCTTT.

The chain recombines TRBV6-6 with TRBJ1-4; D is unclear. The CDR3 loop spans 14 amino acids. The germline gives CDR1 MNHNY, CDR2 SVGAGI (reference sequence). V was cut by 2 bases and J by 8 bases, with 12 bases left in between. The DNA of the CDR3 is TGTGCCAGCAGTTACGCCGGGGTTGAGGAAAAACTGTTTTTT. Translating gives CASSYAGVEEKLFF.